The rows below give T cell receptor beta chains drawn from one sample of a study of blood T cell repertoires in COVID-19. Repertoires were generated with immunoSEQ multiplex PCR, while TCRdb's copy carries only in-frame clones and drops some. Of roughly 200,000 clones detected, 75% to 90% appear once; the ten largest clones hold 6.2%. Material for sequencing was PBMCs or T cells enriched from blood (not recorded which). The source is a man aged 35 to 55 who had recovered from COVID-19. Each CDR3 is given with its conserved first and last residue. Each record gives: D gene, clone size, J gene, V gene, CDR3 DNA, CDR3 protein. A D gene is named only where the DNA matches it firmly. The size of a clone is reported for some rows only, either as once, few or many, or as a class for expanded clones.

>TRBD1|once|TRBJ2-1|TRBV4-2
TGTGCCAGCAGCCGGCGACAGGGATCCTACAATGAGCAGTTCTTC
CASSRRQGSYNEQFF
>-|-|TRBJ2-1|TRBV6-5
TGTGCCAGCAGGACGACTGGGTGGGACAATGAGCAGTTCTTC
CASRTTGWDNEQFF
>-|-|TRBJ1-2|TRBV7-8
TGTGCCAGCAGCTTAGGGAGGGAACGGGGATATGGCTACACCTTC
CASSLGRERGYGYTF
>TRBD2|once|TRBJ2-5|TRBV6-1
TGTGCCAGCAGTGCCCGACTAGCGGGGAGAGAAGAGACCCAGTACTTC
CASSARLAGREETQYF
>-|once|TRBJ2-5|TRBV20-1
TGCAGTGCTAGATCGGGGGAGACCCAGTACTTC
CSARSGETQYF
>TRBD1|-|TRBJ2-1|TRBV19
TGTGCCACCATACAGGGGAGCCCTCGCTACAATGAGCAGTTCTTC
CATIQGSPRYNEQFF
>-|-|TRBJ2-1|TRBV15
TGTGCCACCAGCAGACCTTCCGGGACACCCTACAATGAGCAGTTCTTC
CATSRPSGTPYNEQFF
>TRBD1|-|TRBJ1-2|TRBV18
TGTGCCAGCTCTCCAAACAGGGGCGGCTACACCTTC
CASSPNRGGYTF
>TRBD1|few|TRBJ1-3|TRBV19
TGTGCCAGTAGGTCCCGACAGGGCTATAACTCTGGAAACACCATATATTTT
CASRSRQGYNSGNTIYF
>-|-|TRBJ2-3|TRBV27
TGTGCCAGCAGTCCTAGTCAGGGGCTGCAGACAGATACGCAGTATTTT
CASSPSQGLQTDTQYF
>TRBD1|-|TRBJ2-7|TRBV7-9
TGTGCCAGCAGCTTAGCCAGGACAGGGGCGACACTCTACGAGCAGTACTTC
CASSLARTGATLYEQYF
>-|-|TRBJ1-5|TRBV12-3/TRBV12-4
TGTGCCAGCAGTTTACAGGGAAATCAGCCCCAGCATTTT
CASSLQGNQPQHF
>-|-|TRBJ1-2|TRBV29-1
TGCAGCGTGGGGGCCAAGGTTGGTTATGGCTACACCTTC
CSVGAKVGYGYTF
>-|-|TRBJ1-5|TRBV28
TGTGCCAGCAGTCGGCGCCTCCGGGGGGATCAGCCCCAGCATTTT
CASSRRLRGDQPQHF
>TRBD1|-|TRBJ2-1|TRBV5-1
TGCGCCAGCAGCTCCGGGACAGGGATGAATGAGCAGTTCTTC
CASSSGTGMNEQFF
>TRBD2|-|TRBJ2-1|TRBV7-9
TGTGCCAGCAGCCGCTTGGGGGGGACGATCAACAATGAGCAGTTCTTC
CASSRLGGTINNEQFF
>TRBD2|few|TRBJ2-5|TRBV7-3
TGTGCCAGCAGCTATGGGGCATTAGCGGGGGCCCAGTACTTC
CASSYGALAGAQYF
>TRBD1|-|TRBJ2-2|TRBV19
TGTGCCAGTAAGGATCAACCCGGGACAGGGTCCGGGGAGCTGTTTTTT
CASKDQPGTGSGELFF
>-|few|TRBJ1-2|TRBV6-2/TRBV6-3
TGTGCCAGCAGTTCTAACAGCTACCCCTATGGCTACACCTTC
CASSSNSYPYGYTF
>TRBD2|-|TRBJ2-2|TRBV28
TGTGCCAGCACTCGACGACTAGCGGGGCCAACCGGGGAGCTGTTTTTT
CASTRRLAGPTGELFF
>TRBD1|-|TRBJ2-7|TRBV9
TGTGCCAGCAGCGCCCAGGGACAGGCCTACGAGCAGTACTTC
CASSAQGQAYEQYF
>TRBD2|-|TRBJ2-2|TRBV28
TGTGCCAGCAGTCCTACAGGCGGGAGAGGCAGGGAGCTGTTTTTT
CASSPTGGRGRELFF
>-|-|TRBJ1-6|TRBV27
TGTGCCAGCAGGACTCAACCTCTACCCCTCCACTTT
CASRTQPLPLHF
>TRBD1|-|TRBJ1-4|TRBV12-3/TRBV12-4
TGTGCCAGCAAGACAGGGGCTAAGGAAAAACTGTTTTTT
CASKTGAKEKLFF
>TRBD2|-|TRBJ2-5|TRBV7-2
TGTGCCAGCAGCTCGACTAGCGGGGGGGCTAAGGAGACCCAGTACTTC
CASSSTSGGAKETQYF
>-|-|TRBJ2-5|TRBV2
TGTGCCAGCAGTGAGGGGAGTCAGACCCAGTACTTC
CASSEGSQTQYF
>TRBD1|-|TRBJ1-4|TRBV2
TGTGCCAGCGGCTCCCGGGACAGGGGGTTTAATGAAAAACTGTTTTTT
CASGSRDRGFNEKLFF
>-|few|TRBJ2-7|TRBV27
TGTGCCAGCAGGCAGGCAGGGTACGGCGAGCAGTACTTC
CASRQAGYGEQYF
>TRBD1|-|TRBJ1-3|TRBV11-2
TGTGCCAGCAGCGCGTCCGTGACAGGGGGTAACACCATATATTTT
CASSASVTGGNTIYF
>-|-|TRBJ1-2|TRBV10-3
TGTGCCATCCGAGGCCACCTTACCCTCCCGACAGTAAACTCAGCAGCTAACTATGGCTACACCTTC
CAIRGHLTLPTVNSAANYGYTF
>-|once|TRBJ1-4|TRBV12-3/TRBV12-4
TGTGCCAGCAGTTTCCCTCTAAATGAAAAACTGTTTTTT
CASSFPLNEKLFF
>-|-|TRBJ1-6|TRBV30
TGTGCCTGGAGGAACCGGGGCTATAATTCACCCCTCCACTTT
CAWRNRGYNSPLHF
>TRBD1|-|TRBJ2-5|TRBV7-9
TGTGCCAGCAGCACGGGACAGCCCCAAGAGACCCAGTACTTC
CASSTGQPQETQYF
>-|-|TRBJ2-5|TRBV7-2
TGTGCCAGCAGCCCGAGGATCGGGATTTTGGAGACCCAGTACTTC
CASSPRIGILETQYF
>-|-|TRBJ1-1|TRBV11-2
TGTGCCAGCAGCTTGTCGCAGGGATTCATGAACACTGAAGCTTTCTTT
CASSLSQGFMNTEAFF
>-|-|TRBJ2-5|TRBV18
TGTGCCAGCTCACTTAAAGGGGGAGAGACCCAGTACTTC
CASSLKGGETQYF